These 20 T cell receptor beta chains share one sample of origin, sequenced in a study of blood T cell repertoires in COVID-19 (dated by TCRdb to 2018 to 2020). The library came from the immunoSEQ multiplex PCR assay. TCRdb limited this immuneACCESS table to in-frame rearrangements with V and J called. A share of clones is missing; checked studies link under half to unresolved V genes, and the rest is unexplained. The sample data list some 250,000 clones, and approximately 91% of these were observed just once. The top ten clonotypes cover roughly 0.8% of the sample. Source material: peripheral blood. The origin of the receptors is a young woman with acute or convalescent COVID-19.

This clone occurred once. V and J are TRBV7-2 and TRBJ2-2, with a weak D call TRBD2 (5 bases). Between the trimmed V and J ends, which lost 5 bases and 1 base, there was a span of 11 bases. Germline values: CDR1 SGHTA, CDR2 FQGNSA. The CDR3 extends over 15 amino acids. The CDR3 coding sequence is TGTGCCAGCAGCGGACGGGCGGGGAACACCGGGGAGCTGTTTTTT. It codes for CASSGRAGNTGELFF. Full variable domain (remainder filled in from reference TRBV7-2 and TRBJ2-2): GAGVSQSPSNKVTEKGKDVELRCDPISGHTALYWYRQSLGQGLEFLIYFQGNSAPDKSGLPSDRFSAERTGGSVSTLTIQRTQQEDSAVYLCASSGRAGNTGELFFGEGSRLTVL.

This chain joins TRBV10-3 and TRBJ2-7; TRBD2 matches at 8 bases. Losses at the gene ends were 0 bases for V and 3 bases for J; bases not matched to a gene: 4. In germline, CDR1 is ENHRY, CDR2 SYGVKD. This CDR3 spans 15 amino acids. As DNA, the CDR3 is TGTGCCATCAGTGAGTCAATAGCGGGGCTCTACGAGCAGTACTTC. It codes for CAISESIAGLYEQYF.

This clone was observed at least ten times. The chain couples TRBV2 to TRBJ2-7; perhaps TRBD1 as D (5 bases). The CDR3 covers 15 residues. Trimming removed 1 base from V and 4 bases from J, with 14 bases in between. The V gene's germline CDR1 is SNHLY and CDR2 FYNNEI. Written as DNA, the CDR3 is TGTGCCAGCAGTGAAGAGGTAACAGGTACTTACGAGCAGTACTTC. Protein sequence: CASSEEVTGTYEQYF.

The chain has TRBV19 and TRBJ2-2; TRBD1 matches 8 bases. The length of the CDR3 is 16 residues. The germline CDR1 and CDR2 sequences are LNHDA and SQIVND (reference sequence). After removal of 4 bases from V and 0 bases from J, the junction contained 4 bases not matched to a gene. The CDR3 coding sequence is TGTGCCAGTAGTACTCGGACAGGGACGAACACCGGGGAGCTGTTTTTT. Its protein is CASSTRTGTNTGELFF.

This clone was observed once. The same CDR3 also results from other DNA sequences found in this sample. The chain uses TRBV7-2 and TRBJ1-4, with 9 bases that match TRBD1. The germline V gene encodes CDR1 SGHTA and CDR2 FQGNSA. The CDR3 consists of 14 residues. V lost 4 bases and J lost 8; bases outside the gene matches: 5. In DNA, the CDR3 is TGTGCCAGCAGCTCTGGACAGGGGCGGGAAAAACTGTTTTTT. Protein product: CASSSGQGREKLFF.

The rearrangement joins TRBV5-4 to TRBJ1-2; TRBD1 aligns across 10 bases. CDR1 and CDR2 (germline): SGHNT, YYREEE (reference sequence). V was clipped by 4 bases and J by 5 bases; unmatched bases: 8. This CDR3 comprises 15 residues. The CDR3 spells CASSQRGQGEYGYTF. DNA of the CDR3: TGTGCCAGCAGCCAACGCGGACAGGGGGAATATGGCTACACCTTC.

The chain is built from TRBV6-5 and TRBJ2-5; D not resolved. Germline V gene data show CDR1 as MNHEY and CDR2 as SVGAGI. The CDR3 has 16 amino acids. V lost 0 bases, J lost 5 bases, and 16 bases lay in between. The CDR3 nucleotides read TGTGCCAGCAGTTACTCCCCCTTTCCCCCCCAGGAGACCCAGTACTTC. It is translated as CASSYSPFPPQETQYF.

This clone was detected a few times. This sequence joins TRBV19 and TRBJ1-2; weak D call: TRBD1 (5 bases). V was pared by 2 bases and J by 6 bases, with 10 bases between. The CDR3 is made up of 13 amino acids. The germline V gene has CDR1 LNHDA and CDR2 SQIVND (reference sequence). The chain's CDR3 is CASSIQGTNGYTF. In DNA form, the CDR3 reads TGTGCCAGTAGTATACAGGGCACGAATGGCTACACCTTC. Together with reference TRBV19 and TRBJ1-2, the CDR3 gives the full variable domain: DGGITQSPKYLFRKEGQNVTLSCEQNLNHDAMYWYRQDPGQGLRLIYYSQIVNDFQKGDIAEGYSVSREKKESFPLTVTSAQKNPTAFYLCASSIQGTNGYTFGSGTRLTVV.

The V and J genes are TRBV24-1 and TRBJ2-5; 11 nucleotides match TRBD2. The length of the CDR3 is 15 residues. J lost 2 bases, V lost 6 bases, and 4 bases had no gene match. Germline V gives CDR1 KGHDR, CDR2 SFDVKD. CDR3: CATSNIAGGQETQYF. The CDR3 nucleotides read TGTGCCACCAGTAACATAGCGGGAGGGCAAGAGACCCAGTACTTC.

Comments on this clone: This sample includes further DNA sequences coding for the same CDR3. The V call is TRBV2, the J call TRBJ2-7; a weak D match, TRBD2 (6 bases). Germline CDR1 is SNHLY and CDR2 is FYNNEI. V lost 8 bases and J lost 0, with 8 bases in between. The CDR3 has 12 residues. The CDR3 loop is CASSGVSYEQYF. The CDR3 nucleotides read TGTGCCAGCTCGGGGGTCTCCTACGAGCAGTACTTC.

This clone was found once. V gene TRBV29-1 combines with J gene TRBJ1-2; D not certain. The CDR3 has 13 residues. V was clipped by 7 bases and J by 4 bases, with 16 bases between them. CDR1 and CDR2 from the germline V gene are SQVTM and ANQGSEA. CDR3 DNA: TGCAGCGCACAGCTGTTGCGGGGCTATGGCTACACCTTC. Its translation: CSAQLLRGYGYTF.

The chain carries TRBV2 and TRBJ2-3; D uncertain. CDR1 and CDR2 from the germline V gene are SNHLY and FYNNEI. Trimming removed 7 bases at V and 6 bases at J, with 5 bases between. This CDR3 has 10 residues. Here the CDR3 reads CASNGDTQYF. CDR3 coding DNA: TGTGCCAGCAACGGTGATACGCAGTATTTT.

The CDR3 spells CASWPRDSRVNEQFF. The CDR3 nucleotides are TGTGCCAGCTGGCCCCGGGACTCCCGTGTCAATGAGCAGTTCTTC. J is TRBJ2-1 and V is TRBV3-1 (or the pseudogene TRBV3-2); tentative D call: TRBD2 (6 bases). The CDR3 sequence is 15 residues long. Germline values: CDR1 LGHDT, CDR2 YNNKEL (reference sequence). Trimming cost V 8 bases and J 6 bases, with 20 bases left between them.

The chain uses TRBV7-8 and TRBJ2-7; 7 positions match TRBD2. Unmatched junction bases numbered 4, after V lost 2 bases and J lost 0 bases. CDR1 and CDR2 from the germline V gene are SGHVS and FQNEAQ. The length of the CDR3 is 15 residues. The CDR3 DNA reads TGTGCCAGCAGCTTATTTGCGGGGGACTCCTACGAGCAGTACTTC. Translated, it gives CASSLFAGDSYEQYF.

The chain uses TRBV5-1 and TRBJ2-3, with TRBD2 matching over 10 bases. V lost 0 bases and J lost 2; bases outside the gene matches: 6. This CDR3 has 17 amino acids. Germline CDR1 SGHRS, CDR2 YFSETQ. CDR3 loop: CASSLVGGLAVTDTQYF. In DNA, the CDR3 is TGCGCCAGCAGCTTGGTGGGTGGACTAGCGGTCACAGATACGCAGTATTTT. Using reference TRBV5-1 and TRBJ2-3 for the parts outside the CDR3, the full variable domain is KAGVTQTPRYLIKTRGQQVTLSCSPISGHRSVSWYQQTPGQGLQFLFEYFSETQRNKGNFPGRFSGRQFSNSRSEMNVSTLELGDSALYLCASSLVGGLAVTDTQYFGPGTRLTVL.

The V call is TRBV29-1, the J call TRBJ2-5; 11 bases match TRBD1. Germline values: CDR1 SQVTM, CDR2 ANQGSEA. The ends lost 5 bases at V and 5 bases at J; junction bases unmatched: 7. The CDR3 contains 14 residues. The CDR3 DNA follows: TGCAGCGTTCGGGACAGGGGGGGCCTGGAGACCCAGTACTTC. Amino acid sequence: CSVRDRGGLETQYF.

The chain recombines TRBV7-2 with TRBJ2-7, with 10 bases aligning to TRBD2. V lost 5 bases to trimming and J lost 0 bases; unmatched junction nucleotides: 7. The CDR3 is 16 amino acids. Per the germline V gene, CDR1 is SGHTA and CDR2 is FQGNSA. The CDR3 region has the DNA TGTGCCAGCAGCCGTCTAGCGGGGGTCTCCTCCTACGAGCAGTACTTC. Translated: CASSRLAGVSSYEQYF.

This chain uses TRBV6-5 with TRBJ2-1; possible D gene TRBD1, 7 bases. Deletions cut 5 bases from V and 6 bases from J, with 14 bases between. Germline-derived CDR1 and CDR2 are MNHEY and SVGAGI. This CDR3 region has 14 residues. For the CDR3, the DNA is TGTGCCAGCAGTCCAGGGGGGATCGGCAATGAGCAGTTCTTC. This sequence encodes CASSPGGIGNEQFF.

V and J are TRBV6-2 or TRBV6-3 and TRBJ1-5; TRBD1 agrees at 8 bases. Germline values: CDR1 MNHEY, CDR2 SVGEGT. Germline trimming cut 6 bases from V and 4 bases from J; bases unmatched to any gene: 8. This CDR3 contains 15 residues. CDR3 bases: TGTGCCAGCAGCTCCGACAGGGACAGGAATCAGCCCCAGCATTTT. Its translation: CASSSDRDRNQPQHF.

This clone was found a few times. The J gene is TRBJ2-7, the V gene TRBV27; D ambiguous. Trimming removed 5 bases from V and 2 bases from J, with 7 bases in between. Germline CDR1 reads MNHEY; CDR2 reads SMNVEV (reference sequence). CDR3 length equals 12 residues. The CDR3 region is CASSPGAYEQYF. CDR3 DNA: TGTGCCAGCAGTCCCGGTGCCTACGAGCAGTACTTC.